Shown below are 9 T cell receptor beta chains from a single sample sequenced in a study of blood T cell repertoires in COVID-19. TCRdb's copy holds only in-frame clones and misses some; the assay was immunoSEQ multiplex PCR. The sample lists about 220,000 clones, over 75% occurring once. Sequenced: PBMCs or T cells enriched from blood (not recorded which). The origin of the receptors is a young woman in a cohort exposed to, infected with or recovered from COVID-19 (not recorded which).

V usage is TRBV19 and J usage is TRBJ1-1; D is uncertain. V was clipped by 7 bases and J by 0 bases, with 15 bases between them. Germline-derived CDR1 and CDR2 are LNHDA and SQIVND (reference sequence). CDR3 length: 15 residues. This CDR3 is CASTGGRGLNTEAFF. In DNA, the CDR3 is TGTGCCAGTACCGGAGGGCGCGGTCTGAACACTGAAGCTTTCTTT.

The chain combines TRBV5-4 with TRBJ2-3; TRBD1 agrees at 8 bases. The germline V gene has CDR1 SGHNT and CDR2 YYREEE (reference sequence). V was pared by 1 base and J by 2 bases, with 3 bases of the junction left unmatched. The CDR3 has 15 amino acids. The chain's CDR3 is CASSLWTGPTDTQYF. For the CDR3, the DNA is TGTGCCAGCAGCTTGTGGACAGGGCCCACAGATACGCAGTATTTT.

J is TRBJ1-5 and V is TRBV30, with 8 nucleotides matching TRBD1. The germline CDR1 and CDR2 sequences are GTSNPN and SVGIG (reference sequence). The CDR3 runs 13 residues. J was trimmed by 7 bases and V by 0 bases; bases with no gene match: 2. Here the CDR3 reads CAWSVQGDQPQHF. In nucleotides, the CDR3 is TGTGCCTGGAGTGTACAGGGGGACCAGCCCCAGCATTTT.

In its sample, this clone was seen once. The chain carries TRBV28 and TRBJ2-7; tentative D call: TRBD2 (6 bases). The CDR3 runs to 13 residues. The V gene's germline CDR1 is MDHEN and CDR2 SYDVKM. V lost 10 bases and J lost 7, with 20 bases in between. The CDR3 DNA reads TGTGCCATCATCGGGGGACCCCATGAAGAGCAGTACTTC. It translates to CAIIGGPHEEQYF.

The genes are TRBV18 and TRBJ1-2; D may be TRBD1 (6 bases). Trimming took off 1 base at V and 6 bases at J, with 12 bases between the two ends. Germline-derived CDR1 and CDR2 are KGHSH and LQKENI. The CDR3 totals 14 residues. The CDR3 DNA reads TGTGCCAGCTCACCACGGTTACAGGGTGATGGCTACACCTTC. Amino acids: CASSPRLQGDGYTF.

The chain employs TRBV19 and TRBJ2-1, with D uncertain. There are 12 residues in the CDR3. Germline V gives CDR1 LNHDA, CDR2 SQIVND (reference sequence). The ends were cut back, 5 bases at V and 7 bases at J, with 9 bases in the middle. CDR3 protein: CASSAAANEQFF. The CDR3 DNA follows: TGTGCCAGTAGTGCGGCGGCGAATGAGCAGTTCTTC.

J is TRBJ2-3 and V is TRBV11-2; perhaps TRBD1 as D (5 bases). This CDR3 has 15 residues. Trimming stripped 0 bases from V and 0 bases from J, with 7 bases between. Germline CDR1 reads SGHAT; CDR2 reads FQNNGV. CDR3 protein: CASSLETASTDTQYF. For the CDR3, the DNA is TGTGCCAGCAGCTTAGAGACAGCTAGCACAGATACGCAGTATTTT.

The CDR3 DNA reads TGTGCCAGCGCAGGGGGCGCCGCCTTAAGAGCTTTCTTT. This encodes CASAGGAALRAFF. The V gene is TRBV11-2, the J gene TRBJ1-1, with TRBD1 matching over 8 bases. CDR1 and CDR2 (germline): SGHAT, FQNNGV. The CDR3 extends over 13 amino acids. Germline trimming cut 8 bases from V and 10 bases from J; bases unmatched to any gene: 12.

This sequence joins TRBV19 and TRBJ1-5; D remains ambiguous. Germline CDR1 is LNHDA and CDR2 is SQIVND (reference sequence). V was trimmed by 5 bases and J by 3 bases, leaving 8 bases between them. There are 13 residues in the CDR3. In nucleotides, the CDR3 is TGTGCCAGTAGTGGGCCGAACAATCAGCCCCAGCATTTT. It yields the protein CASSGPNNQPQHF.